Presented here are 7 T cell receptor beta chains from one specimen sequenced in a study of T cells in Graves' hyperthyroidism and ophthalmopathy (dated by TCRdb to about 2019). Library creation used multiplex PCR. TCRdb names Illumina HiSeq 2000 as the instrument used. TCR beta CDR3 regions were amplified from RNA transcripts. The first round of RT-PCR for the TCR CDR3 was performed with the HTBI primer set and the Qiagen OneStep RT-PCR kit. In TCRdb, the public reads were trimmed at Q25 with fastp and aligned with MiXCR, with productive beta chains retained. Duplicate CDR3 protein sequences are folded into a single record with the most common DNA and genes. The sample table holds fewer than 650,000 distinct CDR3 sequences, of which approximately 14% were seen once. The ten biggest clones cover more than 4.5% of the sample. Sequenced: blood. The receptors shown here come from a woman aged 25 to 39 with Graves' hyperthyroidism that later progressed to Graves' ophthalmopathy.

This clonotype was picked up many times. This sequence joins TRBV19 and TRBJ1-1, with 8 bases identical to TRBD1. Germline CDR1 reads LNHDA; CDR2 reads SQIVND (reference sequence). V trimming: 10 bases; J trimming: 6 bases; junction bases outside the gene matches: 13. The CDR3 covers 14 residues. For the CDR3, the DNA is TGTGCCACTTCCTACACCACAGGGGGGGCTGAAGCTTTCTTT. Translated, it gives CATSYTTGGAEAFF.

The rearrangement joins TRBV5-1 to TRBJ2-7, with 7 positions matching TRBD2. The CDR3 is 15 residues long. CDR1 and CDR2 from the germline V gene are SGHRS and YFSETQ. J gave up 5 bases and V 4 bases, and 12 bases lay outside the gene matches. The CDR3 DNA sequence: TGCGCCAGCAGCCTTGTTGCGGGGGTTAGCGACGAGCAGTACTTC. This gives the protein CASSLVAGVSDEQYF.

Ten or more counts support this clonotype. The chain joins TRBV6-1 to TRBJ2-7; TRBD2 agrees at 11 bases. After removal of 2 bases from V and 4 bases from J, the junction contained 13 bases not matched to a gene. This CDR3 has 18 amino acids. The germline CDR1 and CDR2 sequences are MNHNS and SASEGT. CDR3 loop: CASSEPSSGRLAFYEQYF. CDR3 sequence (DNA): TGTGCCAGCAGTGAACCCTCTAGCGGGAGGTTGGCTTTTTACGAGCAGTACTTC.

This clonotype was seen repeatedly, ten times or more. V gene TRBV20-1 combines with J gene TRBJ1-5; D is uncertain. The germline CDR1 and CDR2 sequences are DFQATT and SNEGSKA (reference sequence). The CDR3 runs to 12 residues. Trimming shortened V by 7 bases and J by 3 bases, and 10 bases separated the two germline ends. The CDR3 region has the DNA TGCAGTGTCAGCAACAACAATCAGCCCCAGCATTTT. Translated: CSVSNNNQPQHF.

This clonotype turned up a few times. The chain links TRBV13 to TRBJ2-1; D is tentatively TRBD1 or TRBD2 (6 bases each). V dropped 3 bases and J dropped 5 bases, with 14 bases sitting between them. CDR1 PRHDT and CDR2 FYEKMQ come from the germline V gene (reference sequence). This CDR3 spans 15 amino acids. The CDR3 DNA sequence: TGTGCCAGCAGCTTGGGTCAGGGGACTCACAATGAGCAGTTCTTC. Translating it yields CASSLGQGTHNEQFF. Filled out from reference TRBV13 and TRBJ2-1, the complete variable domain reads AAGVIQSPRHLIKEKRETATLKCYPIPRHDTVYWYQQGPGQDPQFLISFYEKMQSDKGSIPDRFSAQQFSDYHSELNMSSLELGDSALYFCASSLGQGTHNEQFFGPGTRLTVL.

The chain has TRBV29-1 and TRBJ2-7; TRBD1 is a possible D gene (5 bases). Deletions cut 8 bases from V and 0 bases from J, with 11 bases between. The CDR3 loop spans 12 amino acids. Germline CDR1 and CDR2: SQVTM and ANQGSEA. The CDR3 DNA reads TGCAGCCTGAGGACATCCTCCTACGAGCAGTACTTC. Protein: CSLRTSSYEQYF.

CDR3 nucleotide sequence: TGCGCCAGCAGTGTCCTCTCCGCCGGGGGATTGCAGTATTTT. As protein: CASSVLSAGGLQYF. The chain carries TRBV10-2 and TRBJ2-3; D might be TRBD2 (6 bases). This CDR3 has 14 amino acids. V was pared by 4 bases and J by 11 bases, with 19 bases between. Germline-derived CDR1 and CDR2 are WSHSY and SAAADI.